This T cell receptor beta chain was profiled in a study of blood T cell repertoires in COVID-19. Turning to the study itself: Specimens from acute and convalescent COVID-19 originated in the United States, Italy and Spain. PBMCs, B-cell-depleted T cells, or T cells provided the cDNA or gDNA that made up the material.

Germline values: CDR1 MDHEN, CDR2 SYDVKM. This CDR3 comprises 15 residues. The germline V and J ends were trimmed by 3 bases and 3 bases, with 15 bases remaining between them. A single count supports this clone. Source study methods: Nucleated cell counts were estimated from reference gene primer amplification. The protocol was immunoSEQ multiplex PCR, while the TCRdb copy is restricted to in-frame clones and leaves out a portion. V and J calls plus clone size are reproduced from that table; the DNA served to infer D and trimming. Among 50,000 to 55,000 clones, roughly 87% were seen once, and the ten largest hold around 15%.

V is TRBV28 and J is TRBJ2-7; tentatively, D is TRBD2 (7 bases). The source material was peripheral blood. The receptor comes from a human donor with active COVID-19. The donor label of this sample is uncertain. The CDR3, as DNA: TGTGCCAGCAGTTTTGGGGGGGCGTGGCTCTACGAGCAGTACTTC. Translated, it gives CASSFGGAWLYEQYF.